This T cell receptor beta chain was profiled in a study of blood T cell repertoires in COVID-19. Adults between about 18 and 95 years of age took part from 20 to 25 US areas. Profiled with immunoSEQ multiplex PCR; TCRdb holds only in-frame clones, not every one. This repertoire shows about 280,000 clones, around 88% found once; its top ten account for 6% to 6.5%. The clonotype was recovered from a woman aged 35 to 49 who had recovered from COVID-19. Sequenced input: PBMCs or T cells enriched from blood (not recorded which).

The CDR3 reads CASRADGGMDTQYF. DNA for the CDR3: TGTGCCAGCAGGGCGGACGGAGGCATGGATACGCAGTATTTT. J is TRBJ2-3 and V is TRBV2; a possible D gene is TRBD2 (5 bases). This CDR3 spans 14 amino acids. V lost 6 bases to trimming and J lost 6 bases, with 16 bases between them. CDR1 is SNHLY and CDR2 is FYNNEI in the germline V gene. Full variable domain (missing parts from reference TRBV2 and TRBJ2-3): EPEVTQTPSHQVTQMGQEVILRCVPISNHLYFYWYRQILGQKVEFLVSFYNNEISEKSEIFDDQFSVERPDGSNFTLKIRSTKLEDSAMYFCASRADGGMDTQYFGPGTRLTVL.